This T cell receptor (beta chain) was obtained from a study of beta chain features in type 1 diabetes. This clone was detected only a few times. Its antigen is undetermined. The CDR3 has 14 residues. The V and J ends lost 4 bases and 7 bases respectively, with 18 bases between them. Per germline, CDR1 SGHRS and CDR2 YFSETQ. Findings of the study overall: For patients, the naive, central memory and Treg TCRB repertoires appeared more alike than for healthy donors.

Expressed TCRB transcripts were sequenced because the entire RNA isolate underwent reverse transcription. Profiling relied on immunoSEQ multiplex PCR, and the TCRdb table lists in-frame clones only, not all of them. The sample holds hundreds of thousands of clones, roughly 31% seen once. This TCR derives from a man in his late teens or twenties in good health. The chain recombines TRBV5-1 with TRBJ2-7, with D maybe TRBD1 (6 bases). The sequenced sample was naive CD4+ T cells from blood. The CDR3 region is CASSQDRPGWEQYF. The CDR3 nucleotides are TGCGCCAGCAGCCAAGACAGGCCCGGTTGGGAGCAGTACTTC.